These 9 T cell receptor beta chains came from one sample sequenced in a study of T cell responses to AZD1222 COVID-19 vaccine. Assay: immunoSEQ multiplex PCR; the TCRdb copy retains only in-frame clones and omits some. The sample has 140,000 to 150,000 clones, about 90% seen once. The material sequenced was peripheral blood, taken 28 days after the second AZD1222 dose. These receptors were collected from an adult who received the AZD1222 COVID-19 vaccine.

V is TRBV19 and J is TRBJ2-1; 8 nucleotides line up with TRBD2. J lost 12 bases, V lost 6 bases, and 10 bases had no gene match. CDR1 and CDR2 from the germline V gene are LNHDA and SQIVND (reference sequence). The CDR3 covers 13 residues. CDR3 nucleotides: TGTGCCAGTAGCACCGGGACTAGTATAGCGCAGTTCTTC. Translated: CASSTGTSIAQFF. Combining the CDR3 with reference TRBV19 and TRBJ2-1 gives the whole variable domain DGGITQSPKYLFRKEGQNVTLSCEQNLNHDAMYWYRQDPGQGLRLIYYSQIVNDFQKGDIAEGYSVSREKKESFPLTVTSAQKNPTAFYLCASSTGTSIAQFFGPGTRLTVL.

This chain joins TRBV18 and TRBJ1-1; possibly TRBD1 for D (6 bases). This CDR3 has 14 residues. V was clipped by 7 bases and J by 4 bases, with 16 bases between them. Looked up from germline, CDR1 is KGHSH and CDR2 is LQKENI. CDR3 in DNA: TGTGCCAGCTTACAGGGAAGGTCCGCCACTGAAGCTTTCTTT. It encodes CASLQGRSATEAFF.

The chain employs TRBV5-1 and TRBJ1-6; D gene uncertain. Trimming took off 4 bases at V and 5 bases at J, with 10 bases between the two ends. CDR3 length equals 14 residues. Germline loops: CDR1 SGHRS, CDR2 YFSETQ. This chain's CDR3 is CASSPDGNNSPLHF. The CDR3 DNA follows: TGCGCCAGCAGCCCGGACGGTAATAATTCACCCCTCCACTTT.

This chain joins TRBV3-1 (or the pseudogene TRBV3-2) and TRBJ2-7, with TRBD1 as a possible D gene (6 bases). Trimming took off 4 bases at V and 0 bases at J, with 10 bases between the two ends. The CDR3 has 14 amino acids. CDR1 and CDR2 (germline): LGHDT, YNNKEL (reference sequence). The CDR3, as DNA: TGTGCCAGCAGCCGTACAGGGTTCTCCTACGAGCAGTACTTC. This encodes CASSRTGFSYEQYF.

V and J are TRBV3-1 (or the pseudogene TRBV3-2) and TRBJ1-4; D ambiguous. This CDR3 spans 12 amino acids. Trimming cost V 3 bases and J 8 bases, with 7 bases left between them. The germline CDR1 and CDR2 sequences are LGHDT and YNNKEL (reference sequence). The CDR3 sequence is CASSHLNEKLFF. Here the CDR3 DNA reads TGTGCCAGCAGCCATCTTAACGAAAAACTGTTTTTT.

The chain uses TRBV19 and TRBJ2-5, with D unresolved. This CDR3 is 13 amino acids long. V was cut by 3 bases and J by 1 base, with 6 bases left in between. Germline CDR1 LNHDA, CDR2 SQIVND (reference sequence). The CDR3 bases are TGTGCCAGTAGTATGGGCAGCCAAGAGACCCAGTACTTC. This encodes CASSMGSQETQYF. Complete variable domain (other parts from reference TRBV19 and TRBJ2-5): DGGITQSPKYLFRKEGQNVTLSCEQNLNHDAMYWYRQDPGQGLRLIYYSQIVNDFQKGDIAEGYSVSREKKESFPLTVTSAQKNPTAFYLCASSMGSQETQYFGPGTRLLVL.

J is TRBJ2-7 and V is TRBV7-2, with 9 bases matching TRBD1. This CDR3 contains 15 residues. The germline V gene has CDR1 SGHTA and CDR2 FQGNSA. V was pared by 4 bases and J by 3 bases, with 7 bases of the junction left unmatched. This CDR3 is CASSSQQGAVYEQYF. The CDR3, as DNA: TGTGCCAGCAGCTCGCAACAGGGGGCGGTCTACGAGCAGTACTTC. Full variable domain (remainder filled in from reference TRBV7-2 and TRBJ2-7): GAGVSQSPSNKVTEKGKDVELRCDPISGHTALYWYRQSLGQGLEFLIYFQGNSAPDKSGLPSDRFSAERTGGSVSTLTIQRTQQEDSAVYLCASSSQQGAVYEQYFGPGTRLTVT.

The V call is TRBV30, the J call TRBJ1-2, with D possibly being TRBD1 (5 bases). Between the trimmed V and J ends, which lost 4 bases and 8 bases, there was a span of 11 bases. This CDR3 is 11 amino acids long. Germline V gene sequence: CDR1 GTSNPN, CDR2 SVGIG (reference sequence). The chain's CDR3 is CAWIRGDGYTF. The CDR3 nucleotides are TGTGCCTGGATAAGGGGTGACGGCTACACCTTC.

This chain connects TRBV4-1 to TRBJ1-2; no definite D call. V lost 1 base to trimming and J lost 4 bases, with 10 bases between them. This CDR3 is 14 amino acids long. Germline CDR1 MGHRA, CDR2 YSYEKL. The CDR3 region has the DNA TGCGCCAGCAGCCAAGGTCCGGACTTCTATGGCTACACCTTC. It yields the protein CASSQGPDFYGYTF.